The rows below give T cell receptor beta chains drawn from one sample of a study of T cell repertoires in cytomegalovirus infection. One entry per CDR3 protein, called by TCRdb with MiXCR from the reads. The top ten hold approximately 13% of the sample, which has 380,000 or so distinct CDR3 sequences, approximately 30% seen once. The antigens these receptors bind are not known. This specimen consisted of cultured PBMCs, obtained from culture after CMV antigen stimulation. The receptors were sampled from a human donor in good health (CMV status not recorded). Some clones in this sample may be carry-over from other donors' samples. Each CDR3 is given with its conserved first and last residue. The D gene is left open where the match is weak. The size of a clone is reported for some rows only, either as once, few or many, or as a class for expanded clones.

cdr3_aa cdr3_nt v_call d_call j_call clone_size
CATSPQGITGELFF TGTGCCACCAGTCCACAGGGGATCACCGGGGAGCTGTTTTTT TRBV24-1 TRBD1 TRBJ2-2 -
CASSPQNPGAGQPQHF TGTGCCAGCAGCCCACAAAACCCAGGGGCCGGCCAGCCCCAGCATTTT TRBV7-8 - TRBJ1-5 -
CASSQFGQGRDEQFF TGCGCCAGCAGCCAGTTCGGACAGGGAAGGGATGAGCAGTTCTTC TRBV4-1 TRBD1 TRBJ2-1 -
CASSFGTSGWDTLYF TGTGCCAGCAGTTTTGGGACTAGCGGATGGGATACGCTGTATTTT TRBV27 TRBD2 TRBJ2-3 -
CASSQTSQETQYF TGCGCCAGCAGCCAAACGTCGCAAGAGACCCAGTACTTC TRBV5-1 - TRBJ2-5 -
CASSFRLGTHNEQFF TGTGCCAGCAGCTTCCGGCTCGGTACCCACAATGAGCAGTTCTTC TRBV11-3 - TRBJ2-1 few
CASSSRAPETQYF TGTGCCAGCAGCTCCAGGGCTCCGGAGACCCAGTACTTC TRBV7-2 - TRBJ2-5 -
CASSAGLGNEQYF TGTGCCAGCAGCGCGGGACTGGGCAACGAGCAGTACTTC TRBV7-2 - TRBJ2-7 -
CASSTDPRTQYF TGTGCCAGCAGTACCGACCCTAGGACGCAGTATTTT TRBV12-3/TRBV12-4 - TRBJ2-3 -
CASSLGREPFQETQYF TGCGCCAGCAGCTTGGGGAGGGAACCCTTCCAAGAGACCCAGTACTTC TRBV5-1 - TRBJ2-5 -
CASSISPADTQYF TGTGCCAGCAGCATTAGTCCGGCAGATACGCAGTATTTT TRBV7-2 - TRBJ2-3 few
CATSTLGGGRGNEQFF TGTGCCACCAGCACCCTGGGGGGAGGGAGGGGCAATGAGCAGTTCTTC TRBV15 TRBD2 TRBJ2-1 -
CSARDRDSHQPQHF TGCAGTGCTAGAGATCGGGACAGTCATCAGCCCCAGCATTTT TRBV20-1 TRBD1 TRBJ1-5 few
CASSLTAGGTNEQFF TGTGCCAGCAGCTTAACAGCGGGAGGTACCAATGAGCAGTTCTTC TRBV7-6 TRBD2 TRBJ2-1 -
CASRPAAVYGYTF TGTGCCAGCAGACCCGCGGCAGTATATGGCTACACCTTC TRBV7-2 - TRBJ1-2 few
CASSVTGEANEKLFF TGTGCCAGCAGTGTAACTGGGGAGGCTAATGAAAAACTGTTTTTT TRBV28 - TRBJ1-4 few
CASSWAGLGSNNEQFF TGCGCCAGCAGCTGGGCGGGGCTCGGGTCGAACAATGAGCAGTTCTTC TRBV5-1 - TRBJ2-1 -
CASSYSGQMNTEAFF TGTGCCAGCAGTTACTCGGGACAGATGAACACTGAAGCTTTCTTT TRBV6-6 TRBD1 TRBJ1-1 -
CASSAILDSESSYNEQFF TGTGCCAGCAGCGCGATTCTAGATAGCGAGAGCTCCTACAATGAGCAGTTCTTC TRBV7-9 - TRBJ2-1 -
CASSQGQGARGYTF TGCGCCAGCAGCCAAGGACAGGGGGCGCGTGGCTACACCTTC TRBV4-1 TRBD1 TRBJ1-2 many
CAWTSGENSNQPQHF TGTGCCTGGACGTCCGGGGAGAACAGCAATCAGCCCCAGCATTTT TRBV30 - TRBJ1-5 -
CASSSDGGSYEQYF TGTGCCAGCAGCTCTGACGGTGGATCCTACGAGCAGTACTTC TRBV7-4 - TRBJ2-7 -
CASRIWPTGELFF TGTGCCAGCAGGATCTGGCCTACCGGGGAGCTGTTTTTT TRBV5-8 - TRBJ2-2 few
CASSWSGSSYNSPLHF TGTGCCAGCAGTTGGTCGGGGAGCTCCTATAATTCACCCCTCCACTTT TRBV27 - TRBJ1-6 -
CASSLQRGPRGNYGYTF TGCGCCAGCAGCCTCCAACGGGGTCCAAGGGGTAACTATGGCTACACCTTC TRBV4-1 - TRBJ1-2 -
CASSSPTGGDQPQHF TGTGCCAGCAGTTCCCCGACAGGGGGCGACCAGCCCCAGCATTTT TRBV28 TRBD1 TRBJ1-5 few
CASSQSLDRYNEQFF TGTGCCAGCAGCCAAAGCCTGGACCGCTACAATGAGCAGTTCTTC TRBV7-8 - TRBJ2-1 few
CAWEGLGGRVDEQFF TGTGCCTGGGAGGGACTGGGTGGGAGAGTTGATGAGCAGTTCTTC TRBV30 - TRBJ2-1 many
CASSLEVRRTDTQYF TGTGCCAGCAGCTTAGAAGTCAGGCGCACAGATACGCAGTATTTT TRBV7-2 - TRBJ2-3 few
CASSFGSEAFF TGTGCCAGCAGTTTCGGAAGTGAAGCTTTCTTT TRBV6-5 - TRBJ1-1 once
CASSLGGLFYEQYF TGTGCCAGCAGCTTAGGGGGACTATTCTACGAGCAGTACTTC TRBV11-2 TRBD2 TRBJ2-7 few
CASSNEQGAEAFF TGTGCCAGCAGTAACGAACAGGGAGCTGAAGCTTTCTTT TRBV2 - TRBJ1-1 -
CASSSRGSGRASGELFF TGTGCCAGCAGCTCCAGGGGGAGCGGGAGGGCGTCCGGGGAGCTGTTTTTT TRBV7-2 TRBD2 TRBJ2-2 few
CASTRRGGSYEQYF TGTGCCAGCACCCGTCGGGGGGGTTCTTACGAGCAGTACTTC TRBV7-2 TRBD2 TRBJ2-7 few
CASSLPGLAATAYNEQFF TGCGCCAGCAGCCTGCCGGGACTAGCGGCCACCGCCTACAATGAGCAGTTCTTC TRBV4-1 TRBD2 TRBJ2-1 -
CAISPGGGGRAQETQYF TGTGCCATCAGCCCTGGGGGGGGCGGGAGGGCCCAAGAGACCCAGTACTTC TRBV10-3 TRBD2 TRBJ2-5 -
CASSIPGLNQPQHF TGTGCCAGCAGTATCCCGGGACTCAATCAGCCCCAGCATTTT TRBV12-3/TRBV12-4 - TRBJ1-5 -
CASTEGNTEAFF TGTGCCAGTACTGAGGGGAACACTGAAGCTTTCTTT TRBV19 - TRBJ1-1 few
CASSPMEALRTEAFF TGTGCCAGCAGCCCGATGGAGGCCCTCAGGACTGAAGCTTTCTTT TRBV7-8 - TRBJ1-1 -
CASSPRRDTMGETQYF TGTGCCAGCAGCCCGCGTCGGGACACCATGGGGGAGACCCAGTACTTC TRBV7-8 - TRBJ2-5 once
CASSLGLLAYNEQFF TGTGCCAGCAGCTTAGGACTCCTTGCTTACAATGAGCAGTTCTTC TRBV5-6 - TRBJ2-1 -
CASSEAPTRGVETQYF TGTGCCAGCAGTGAAGCTCCGACTAGAGGGGTGGAGACCCAGTACTTC TRBV6-1 - TRBJ2-5 few
CASSFYNQPQHF TGTGCCAGCAGCTTCTACAATCAGCCCCAGCATTTT TRBV7-2 - TRBJ1-5 many
CASRIQTDSSGANVLTF TGTGCCAGCAGGATCCAAACCGACAGCTCTGGGGCCAACGTCCTGACTTTC TRBV27 - TRBJ2-6 -
CASSGTGQGVSPLHF TGTGCCAGCAGCGGAACGGGACAGGGAGTCTCACCCCTCCACTTT TRBV4-2 TRBD1 TRBJ1-6 -
CASSLGPSRGLNTEAFF TGTGCCAGCAGCTTAGGTCCCTCCCGGGGGCTGAACACTGAAGCTTTCTTT TRBV7-2 - TRBJ1-1 -
CATANTGNTDTQYF TGTGCCACCGCAAATACAGGGAACACAGATACGCAGTATTTT TRBV10-3 - TRBJ2-3 -
CASSLGWASSSYEQYF TGTGCCAGCAGTTTAGGGTGGGCATCTAGCTCCTACGAGCAGTACTTC TRBV12-3/TRBV12-4 - TRBJ2-7 -
CASSEGGWYRNEQFF TGTGCCAGCAGTGAAGGAGGGTGGTATCGCAATGAGCAGTTCTTC TRBV6-1 - TRBJ2-1 -
CASSAEHTSGSADTQYF TGTGCCAGCAGCGCCGAACACACTAGCGGGAGTGCCGATACGCAGTATTTT TRBV5-4 TRBD2 TRBJ2-3 -
CAWSVASGTDTQYF TGTGCCTGGAGTGTAGCAAGCGGCACAGATACGCAGTATTTT TRBV30 - TRBJ2-3 few
CASSLGVGRMDEQFF TGTGCTAGCAGCTTAGGGGTCGGGCGGATGGATGAGCAGTTCTTC TRBV7-7 - TRBJ2-1 -
CASSFQADNEQFF TGTGCCAGCAGTTTCCAGGCTGACAATGAGCAGTTCTTC TRBV27 - TRBJ2-1 -